The source of this TCR beta chain is a study of vaccination and CD4 T cells after COVID-19. For the study at large: Subjects got two shots of BNT162b2 or mRNA-1273 vaccine.

Treatment given: roughly nine-day PBMC culture with coronavirus spike peptide pools or control peptides (ViraFEST assay). About this clonotype: No antigen is known for it.

With the Oncomine TCR Beta short-read assay, DNA from cultured CD4+ T cells was sequenced. Each CDR3 protein gets one entry after TCRdb re-called the PCR reads with MiXCR. Here the sample spans under 20,000 distinct CDR3 sequences, under 45% being singletons. The source of this sequence is a human donor with COVID-19. Specimen: cultured CD4+ T cells from blood.

CDR3 sequence: CASSQGGQGVGAGELFF. The CDR3 DNA reads as TGTGCCAGCAGCCAAGGAGGGCAGGGGGTTGGCGCCGGGGAGCTGTTTTTT. The chain combines TRBV4-2 with TRBJ2-2; 7 nucleotides align to TRBD1. V gave up 1 base and J gave up 6 bases; unmatched junction bases: 11. From germline, CDR1 is LGHNA and CDR2 YNFKEQ. The CDR3 is made up of 17 amino acids.